Shown below are 9 T cell receptor beta chains from a single sample sequenced in a study of T cells in Graves' hyperthyroidism and ophthalmopathy. There were TCR beta CDR3 regions amplified from RNA transcripts. Using the HTBI primer set, a first-round RT-PCR was run on the TCR CDR3. TCRdb re-derived calls from the multiplex PCR reads in MiXCR, one entry per CDR3 protein. The sample holds about 340,000 distinct CDR3 sequences; around 20% are singletons and the top ten take 50%. Input material: blood. These receptors were obtained from a woman aged 45-60 years with Graves' hyperthyroidism.

In the case of this clonotype: A much larger clone differs by one base, so this may be a read error. The rearrangement links TRBV3-1 to TRBJ2-1; 9 bases fit TRBD1. This CDR3 contains 14 residues. The germline gives CDR1 LGHDT, CDR2 YNNKEL (reference sequence). V lost 7 bases and J lost 6; bases outside the gene matches: 7. CDR3 nucleotide sequence: TGTGCCAGCAACCCCATGACAGGGGGCAATGAGCAGTTCTTC. Amino acid sequence: CASNPMTGGNEQFF.

There are many counts of this clonotype. The chain employs TRBV2 and TRBJ1-2; no definite D call. The CDR3 covers 13 residues. Deletions cut 1 base from V and 5 bases from J, with 8 bases between. Per germline, CDR1 SNHLY and CDR2 FYNNEI. The CDR3 bases are TGTGCCAGCAGTGAAGACCCTGGGTATGGCTACACCTTC. As protein: CASSEDPGYGYTF.

This clonotype was recorded many times. The chain recombines TRBV7-8 with TRBJ2-7, with D perhaps TRBD2 (5 bases). V was clipped by 6 bases and J by 1 base, with 19 bases between them. The CDR3 is made up of 16 amino acids. CDR1 and CDR2 from the germline V gene are SGHVS and FQNEAQ. CDR3 residues: CASSPQAASLSYEQYF. The CDR3, as DNA: TGTGCCAGCAGTCCCCAAGCGGCTAGCCTTTCCTACGAGCAGTACTTC.

The rearrangement uses TRBV2 and TRBJ2-2, with 10 bases that match TRBD1. V lost 3 bases and J lost 2; bases outside the gene matches: 6. Germline V gene lookup returns CDR1 SNHLY and CDR2 FYNNEI. The CDR3 runs 17 residues. The CDR3 DNA follows: TGTGCCAGCAGTGACCCCGGGACAGGGGAAAACACCGGGGAGCTGTTTTTT. It specifies CASSDPGTGENTGELFF.

Many counts were recorded for this clonotype. This chain uses TRBV20-1 with TRBJ2-7, with D perhaps matching TRBD2 (6 bases). Between the trimmed V and J ends, which lost 3 bases and 5 bases, there was a span of 32 bases. The CDR3 has 19 residues. The germline V gene has CDR1 DFQATT and CDR2 SNEGSKA (reference sequence). The CDR3 DNA reads as TGCAGTGCTAGCCCTTGGGGCGGGGAGGTCGAGCTGTCTATAGACGAGCAGTACTTC. Its translation is CSASPWGGEVELSIDEQYF.

J is TRBJ1-2 and V is TRBV3-1; 7 bases fit TRBD1. After removal of 2 bases from V and 6 bases from J, the junction contained 9 bases not matched to a gene. The CDR3 is 15 amino acids. Germline V CDR1 and CDR2: LGHDT, YNNKEL (reference sequence). CDR3 amino acids: CASSQSPVGGHGYTF. The CDR3 DNA follows: TGTGCCAGCAGCCAAAGCCCCGTAGGGGGCCATGGCTACACCTTC. The whole variable domain, filled in from reference TRBV3-1 and TRBJ1-2, reads DTAVSQTPKYLVTQMGNDKSIKCEQNLGHDTMYWYKQDSKKFLKIMFSYNNKELIINETVPNRFSPKSPDKAHLNLHINSLELGDSAVYFCASSQSPVGGHGYTFGSGTRLTVV.

This clonotype was counted ten times or more. The chain combines TRBV5-1 with TRBJ2-7, with D perhaps TRBD1 (7 bases). V was pared by 0 bases and J by 6 bases, with 13 bases between. The CDR3 spans 14 residues. Germline V lookup: CDR1 SGHRS, CDR2 YFSETQ. This CDR3 reads CASSLVGGGAEQYF. In DNA form, the CDR3 reads TGCGCCAGCAGCTTGGTCGGAGGGGGCGCCGAGCAGTACTTC.

This clonotype was found many times. The chain recombines TRBV20-1 with TRBJ1-5; no definite D call. Germline V gene sequence: CDR1 DFQATT, CDR2 SNEGSKA (reference sequence). The CDR3 runs 13 residues. V lost 6 bases and J 5 bases, leaving 14 bases between the germline ends. CDR3 protein: CSATPGNHQPQHF. In nucleotides, the CDR3 is TGCAGTGCCACACCGGGAAACCATCAGCCCCAGCATTTT.

This clonotype was counted ten times or more. For the CDR3, the DNA is TGTGCCAGCAGACACACCGACTCATGGGATGAGCAGTTCTTC. Translating it yields CASRHTDSWDEQFF. The chain couples TRBV7-2 to TRBJ2-1; unclear D gene. The CDR3 loop spans 14 amino acids. Looked up from germline, CDR1 is SGHTA and CDR2 is FQGNSA. V was shortened by 6 bases and J by 8 bases, with 17 bases between the two germline ends.